This T cell receptor (beta chain) came from a study of shared clonotypes between healthy human individuals. On the study more broadly: Researchers drew samples from two women and three men aged 18 to 49.

This CDR3 contains 19 residues. J was trimmed by 5 bases and V by 2 bases; bases with no gene match: 15. From germline, CDR1 is LNHDA and CDR2 SQIVND (reference sequence). Study-level points and caveats: Naive subsets generally exceeded memory subsets in estimated richness.

Note on this clone: Its antigen remains unknown.

Original methodology: ImmunoSEQ junction-only sequences lacked quality scores, so their filtering differed. TCRdb keeps only in-frame clones here, not all; method: immunoSEQ multiplex PCR. D and trimming come from the DNA, and the V and J calls and clone size come from that table. The table has about 380,000 clones, 96% seen once. Input material: memory CD8+ T cells sorted from blood. Subset noted: CD45RO+ cells pooled with CCR7-negative TemRA cells. This chain links TRBV19 with TRBJ2-5; 12 positions match TRBD2. This receptor was identified in a young man in good health. Here the CDR3 DNA reads TGTGCCAGTAGTATAACCATTGGGACTAGCGGGTATAGAGGGGAGACCCAGTACTTC. Amino acids: CASSITIGTSGYRGETQYF. The full variable domain, in which reference TRBV19 and TRBJ2-5 provide the parts outside the CDR3, is DGGITQSPKYLFRKEGQNVTLSCEQNLNHDAMYWYRQDPGQGLRLIYYSQIVNDFQKGDIAEGYSVSREKKESFPLTVTSAQKNPTAFYLCASSITIGTSGYRGETQYFGPGTRLLVL.